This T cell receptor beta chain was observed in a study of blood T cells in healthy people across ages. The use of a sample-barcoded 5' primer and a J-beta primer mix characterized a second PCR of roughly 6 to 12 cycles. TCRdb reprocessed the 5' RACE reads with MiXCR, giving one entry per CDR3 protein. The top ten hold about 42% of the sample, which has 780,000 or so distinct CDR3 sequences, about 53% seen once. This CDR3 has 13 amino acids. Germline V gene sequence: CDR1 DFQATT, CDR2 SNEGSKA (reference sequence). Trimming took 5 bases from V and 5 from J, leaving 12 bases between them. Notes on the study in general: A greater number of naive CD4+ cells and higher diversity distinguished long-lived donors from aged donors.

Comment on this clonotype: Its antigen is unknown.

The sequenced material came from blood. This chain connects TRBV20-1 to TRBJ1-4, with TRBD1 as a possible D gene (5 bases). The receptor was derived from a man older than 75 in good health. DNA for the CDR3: TGCAGTGCTGGAGGGGTGAGGAATGAAAAACTGTTTTTT. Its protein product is CSAGGVRNEKLFF.